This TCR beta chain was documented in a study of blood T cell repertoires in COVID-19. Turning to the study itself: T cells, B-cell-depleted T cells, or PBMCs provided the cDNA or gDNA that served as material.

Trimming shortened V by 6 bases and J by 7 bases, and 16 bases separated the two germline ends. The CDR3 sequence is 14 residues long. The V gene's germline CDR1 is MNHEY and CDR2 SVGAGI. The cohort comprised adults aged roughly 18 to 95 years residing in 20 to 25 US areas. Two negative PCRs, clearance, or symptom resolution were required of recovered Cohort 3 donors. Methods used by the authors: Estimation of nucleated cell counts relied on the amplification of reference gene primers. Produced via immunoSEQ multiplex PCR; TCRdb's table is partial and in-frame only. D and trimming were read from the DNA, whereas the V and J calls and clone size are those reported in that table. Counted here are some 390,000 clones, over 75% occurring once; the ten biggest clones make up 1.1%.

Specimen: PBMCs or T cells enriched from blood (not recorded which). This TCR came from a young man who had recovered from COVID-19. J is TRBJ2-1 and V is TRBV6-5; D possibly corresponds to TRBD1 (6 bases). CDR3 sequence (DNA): TGTGCCAGCAGCAGGGGATTAGTTTTAAATGAGCAGTTCTTC. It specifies CASSRGLVLNEQFF.